One TCR beta chain is described in this entry. As defined, naive CD8 cells were CD45RO-negative and positively selected for CCR7, with terminally differentiated effector memory CD45RA+ cells excluded. The data originate from a study of shared clonotypes between healthy human individuals. The genomic DNA of each subset was split evenly across several immunoSEQ plates. Replicate PCRs for sorted subsets used roughly 200 ng DNA; this equaled tens of thousands of T cell genomes. TCRdb's table, derived via immunoSEQ multiplex PCR, lists solely in-frame clones and lacks some. This sample has about 2 million clones; over 85% occur once, and the top ten carry roughly 1.1%. J lost 4 bases, V lost 0 bases, and 8 bases had no gene match. CDR1 is SGHNT and CDR2 is YYREEE in the germline V gene (reference sequence). The CDR3 covers 16 residues.

This TCR derives from a man aged 18 to 35 in good health. Sequencing input: naive CD8+ T cells sorted from blood. The chain couples TRBV5-4 to TRBJ2-5; 8 nucleotides align to TRBD2. The CDR3 reads CASSLEIAGTGETQYF. The DNA of the CDR3 is TGTGCCAGCAGCTTGGAAATAGCGGGAACTGGAGAGACCCAGTACTTC.